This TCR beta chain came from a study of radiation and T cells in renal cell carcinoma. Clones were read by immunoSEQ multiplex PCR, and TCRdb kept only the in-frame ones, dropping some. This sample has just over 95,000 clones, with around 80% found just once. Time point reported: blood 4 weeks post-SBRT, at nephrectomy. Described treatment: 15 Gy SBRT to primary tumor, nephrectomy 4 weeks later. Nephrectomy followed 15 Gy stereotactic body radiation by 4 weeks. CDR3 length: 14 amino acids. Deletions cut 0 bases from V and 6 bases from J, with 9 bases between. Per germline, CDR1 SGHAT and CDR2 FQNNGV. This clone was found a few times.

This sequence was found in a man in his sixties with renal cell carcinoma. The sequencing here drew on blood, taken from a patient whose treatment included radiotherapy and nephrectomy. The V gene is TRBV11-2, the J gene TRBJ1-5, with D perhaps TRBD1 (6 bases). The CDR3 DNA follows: TGTGCCAGCAGCTTAGACAGGGGAAGTCAGCCCCAGCATTTT. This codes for CASSLDRGSQPQHF.